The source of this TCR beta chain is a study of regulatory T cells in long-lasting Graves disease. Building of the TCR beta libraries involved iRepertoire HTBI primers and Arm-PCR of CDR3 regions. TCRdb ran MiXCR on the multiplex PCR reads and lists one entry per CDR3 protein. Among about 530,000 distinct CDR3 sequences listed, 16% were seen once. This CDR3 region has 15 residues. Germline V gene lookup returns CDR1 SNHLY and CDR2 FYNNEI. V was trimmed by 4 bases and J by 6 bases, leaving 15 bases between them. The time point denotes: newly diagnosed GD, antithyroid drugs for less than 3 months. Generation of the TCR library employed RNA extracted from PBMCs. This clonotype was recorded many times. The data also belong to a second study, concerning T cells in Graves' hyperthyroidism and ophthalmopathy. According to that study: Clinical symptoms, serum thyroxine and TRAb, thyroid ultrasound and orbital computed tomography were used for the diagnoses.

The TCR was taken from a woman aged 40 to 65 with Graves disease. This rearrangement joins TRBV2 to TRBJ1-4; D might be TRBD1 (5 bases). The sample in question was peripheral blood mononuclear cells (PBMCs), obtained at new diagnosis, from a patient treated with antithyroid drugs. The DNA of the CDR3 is TGTGCCAGCAGTGGCGGGCAGGCGGGGGATGAAAAACTGTTTTTT. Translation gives CASSGGQAGDEKLFF.